The source of this T cell receptor (beta chain) is a study of shared clonotypes between healthy human individuals. Broader study findings: Clonotype sharing across donors was expected to vary with sequencing depth. Sampling covered nothing but blood. Tissue TCR repertoires likely differ from those found in blood.

The CDR3 has 14 residues. The germline gives CDR1 SGHVS, CDR2 FNYEAQ. Between the trimmed V and J ends, which lost 0 bases and 1 base, there was a span of 4 bases. Turning to this clone: Antigen: not known. Other nucleotide sequences in the sample specify the same CDR3.

Within Nashville, Tennessee resided all donors, each a Caucasian adult. TCRdb's table, derived via immunoSEQ multiplex PCR, lists solely in-frame clones and lacks some. The data contain about 1.5 million clones, approximately 98% of them singletons. Sequencing was performed on naive CD4+ T cells sorted from blood. Sample subset: CD45RA+ positively selected. The sequence came from a man between 25 and 39 years old in good health. The chain links TRBV7-6 to TRBJ2-1; D gene unclear. The DNA of the CDR3 is TGTGCCAGCAGCTTAGCCGGATCCTACAATGAGCAGTTCTTC. Encoded protein: CASSLAGSYNEQFF.